A selection of T cell receptor beta chains follows, all from one sample in a study of T-cell reconstitution after alpha-beta-depleted transplantation in children. One entry per CDR3 protein results from TCRdb running MiXCR on the PCR reads. The sample gives about 540,000 distinct CDR3 sequences, 18% of which show up once; around 3.3% is in the top ten. Sequenced material: PBMCs from the stem cell graft donor, taken from the stem cell graft. Receptors originate from a human donor who donated a stem cell graft to a child with acute lymphoblastic leukemia. The CDR3 runs from the conserved cysteine through the conserved F or W. Fields, in order: CDR3 length, V gene, D gene, J gene, CDR3 protein. D genes are given only for firm matches.

>20|TRBV6-2/TRBV6-3|TRBD2|TRBJ2-1
CASSYSGQFGAGSSYNEQFF
>16|TRBV11-3|TRBD1|TRBJ2-5
CASSPGTGQYQETQYF
>16|TRBV20-1|NA|TRBJ2-5
CSAGRLVPERGETQYF
>14|TRBV25-1|NA|TRBJ2-2
CASSTRMMTGELFF
>14|TRBV12-3/TRBV12-4|TRBD2|TRBJ2-1
CASLGLAGGGEQFF
>17|TRBV5-1|TRBD2|TRBJ2-3
CASSLVTSGRGTDTQYF
>18|TRBV25-1|NA|TRBJ2-5
CASSALRDYVLYQETQYF
>15|TRBV7-9|NA|TRBJ1-1
CASSLGVVGGTEAFF
>15|TRBV6-4|NA|TRBJ2-2
CASSDSIGSTGELFF
>15|TRBV4-2|TRBD1|TRBJ1-4
CASSQEDRVTEKLFF
>15|TRBV5-1|NA|TRBJ2-5
CASSRSQGRKETQYF
>17|TRBV12-3/TRBV12-4|TRBD2|TRBJ2-7
CASSLRPYGGSSYEQYF
>16|TRBV20-1|NA|TRBJ1-6
CSARDGRQGMNSPLHF
>14|TRBV10-3|TRBD1|TRBJ2-3
CASASTGGTDTQYF
>15|TRBV6-2/TRBV6-3|NA|TRBJ2-2
CASSSSPDETGELFF
>15|TRBV7-2|TRBD2|TRBJ2-7
CASSLTSGRGNEQYF
>14|TRBV20-1|NA|TRBJ2-7
CSARDRAETYEQYF
>13|TRBV11-2|NA|TRBJ1-1
CASRPGGGTEAFF
>15|TRBV27|TRBD1|TRBJ2-7
CASSLSTGEVYEQYF
>15|TRBV5-5|NA|TRBJ2-7
CASSFRDNSHREQYF
>16|TRBV11-2|TRBD1|TRBJ1-4
CASSPGQVATNEKLFF
>16|TRBV20-1|NA|TRBJ2-6
CSASTGEISGANVLTF
>15|TRBV7-9|TRBD2|TRBJ2-7
CASSLRPSGTYEQYF
>14|TRBV6-5|NA|TRBJ1-5
CASRAWLYNQPQHF
>18|TRBV6-1|TRBD1|TRBJ2-5
CASSEAGTGRLEQETQYF
>14|TRBV4-1|NA|TRBJ1-2
CASRPTGSRYGYTF
>13|TRBV29-1|NA|TRBJ2-7
CSATGAGSREQYF
>15|TRBV11-2|NA|TRBJ2-1
CASSLDPGPTQEQFF
>13|TRBV5-4|NA|TRBJ1-3
CASSLGPINTIYF
>15|TRBV12-3/TRBV12-4|TRBD2|TRBJ2-3
CASSFSREASDTQYF
>16|TRBV18|NA|TRBJ1-5
CASSPLSGNSNQPQHF
>15|TRBV12-3/TRBV12-4|NA|TRBJ2-2
CASSLAGGDAGELFF
>16|TRBV27|NA|TRBJ2-3
CASGGSTASSTDTQYF
>10|TRBV5-1|NA|TRBJ1-1
CASRDTEAFF
>12|TRBV6-1|TRBD1|TRBJ1-1
CASTGGYTEAFF
>15|TRBV27|NA|TRBJ2-4
CASSPGPTGKNIQYF
>16|TRBV12-3/TRBV12-4|NA|TRBJ2-2
CASSLLGVGGTGELFF
>13|TRBV12-3/TRBV12-4|TRBD1|TRBJ1-1
CASSLIGTGEAFF
>12|TRBV27|NA|TRBJ1-2
CASRKDSYGYTF
>10|TRBV25-1|NA|TRBJ2-1
CASSELEQFF
>15|TRBV12-3/TRBV12-4|TRBD2|TRBJ2-3
CASTEAGGSTDTQYF
>15|TRBV11-2|NA|TRBJ2-3
CASSLDGSRTDTQYF
>15|TRBV29-1|NA|TRBJ2-2
CSVEEGRTNTGELFF
>14|TRBV20-1|TRBD2|TRBJ2-2
CSAEIAGATGELFF
>13|TRBV3-1|NA|TRBJ2-7
CASSHPLGYEQYF
>16|TRBV12-3/TRBV12-4|TRBD2|TRBJ2-7
CASSLNRVSGTDEQYF
>13|TRBV15|NA|TRBJ1-4
CATSRDEGGSLFF
>13|TRBV6-1|NA|TRBJ2-3
CATQGLRADTQYF
>17|TRBV12-3/TRBV12-4|NA|TRBJ2-7
CASSFLGPPRGSYEQYF
>15|TRBV7-2|TRBD1|TRBJ2-7
CASSLGQGMFREQYF
>16|TRBV6-5|TRBD1|TRBJ2-2
CASSWDRGLNTGELFF
>12|TRBV5-1|NA|TRBJ1-2
CASSPAGYGYTF
>15|TRBV7-9|TRBD1|TRBJ2-1
CASSPDRGSSDEQFF
>11|TRBV29-1|NA|TRBJ2-2
CSVDTGGELFF
>16|TRBV5-1|TRBD1|TRBJ2-7
CASSLAIGTGVDEQYF
>14|TRBV27|NA|TRBJ1-4
CASSPVNLPEKLFF
>11|TRBV6-5|NA|TRBJ2-7
CASSRLGEQYF
>15|TRBV28|NA|TRBJ2-1
CASSPRPGNYNEQFF
>14|TRBV27|NA|TRBJ2-5
CASSYQGFRETQYF
>15|TRBV20-1|TRBD2|TRBJ2-7
CSARDWREGSYEQYF